These 23 T cell receptor beta chains originate from one sample sequenced in a study of T cell clones after liver transplantation. Clones were read by immunoSEQ multiplex PCR, and TCRdb kept only the in-frame ones, dropping some. In the table there are 65,000 to 85,000 clones, approximately 80% of which are singletons. This specimen consisted of CD4+ T cells from blood, obtained about 50 months after liver transplant. All receptors derive from a human patient who received a liver transplant. The T cells may partly be graft donor cells.

The V gene is TRBV30, the J gene TRBJ2-1; 14 positions agree with TRBD2. This CDR3 comprises 19 residues. Germline CDR1 reads GTSNPN; CDR2 reads SVGIG (reference sequence). V lost 1 base, J lost 0 bases, and 8 bases stayed unmatched. The chain's CDR3 is CAWSAQGTSGSLSYNEQFF. The CDR3 DNA reads TGTGCCTGGAGTGCTCAGGGGACTAGCGGGAGCCTCTCCTACAATGAGCAGTTCTTC.

The chain carries TRBV6-5 and TRBJ1-2; 10 bases map to TRBD1. Germline V CDR1 and CDR2: MNHEY, SVGAGI. V was pared by 5 bases and J by 8 bases, with 8 bases of the junction left unmatched. CDR3 length: 14 amino acids. The CDR3 is CASSRGQGHPGYTF. Written as DNA, the CDR3 is TGTGCCAGCAGTCGGGGACAGGGGCATCCGGGCTACACCTTC.

The chain has TRBV6-4 and TRBJ2-3; TRBD2 aligns across 11 bases. The ends lost 2 bases at V and 4 bases at J; junction bases unmatched: 5. The germline V gene has CDR1 MRHNA and CDR2 SNTAGT. The CDR3 totals 16 residues. CDR3 DNA sequence: TGTGCCAGCAGTGACCGTAGCGGGGGGGCGGCAGATACGCAGTATTTT. Translation: CASSDRSGGAADTQYF.

The rearrangement links TRBV4-3 to TRBJ2-7, with D unclear. Between the trimmed V and J ends, which lost 3 bases and 2 bases, there was a span of 11 bases. Germline V gene data show CDR1 as LGHNA and CDR2 as YSLEER. This CDR3 is 14 amino acids long. The CDR3 is CASSHTGYPYEQYF. Written as DNA, the CDR3 is TGCGCCAGCAGCCACACCGGGTACCCCTACGAGCAGTACTTC.

This chain connects TRBV7-2 to TRBJ1-2; tentatively, D is TRBD1 (5 bases). Germline CDR1 SGHTA, CDR2 FQGNSA. The CDR3 spans 12 residues. Trimming removed 5 bases from V and 4 bases from J, with 8 bases in between. The CDR3 region is CASSRDVYGYTF. CDR3 DNA sequence: TGTGCCAGCAGCAGGGACGTCTATGGCTACACCTTC.

V is TRBV6-5 and J is TRBJ2-2; a possible D gene is TRBD2 (5 bases). The CDR3 is made up of 14 amino acids. The V and J ends lost 11 bases and 5 bases respectively, with 18 bases between them. CDR1 MNHEY and CDR2 SVGAGI come from the germline V gene. CDR3 nucleotides: TGTGCCGCTGGAAGCGGAGAAGGGACCGGGGAGCTGTTTTTT. Translating gives CAAGSGEGTGELFF.

V gene TRBV21-1 combines with J gene TRBJ2-2; the table's D call, TRBD2, was not checked against the DNA. TRBV21-1 is a documented pseudogene. This CDR3 has 15 residues. The CDR3 loop reads CASSREGRDTGELFF. CDR3 sequence (DNA): TGTGCCAGCAGCAGGGAGGGCCGGGACACCGGGGAGCTGTTTTTT.

The chain has TRBV7-2 and TRBJ2-1, with D possibly TRBD2 on 5 matching bases. Germline V gene sequence: CDR1 SGHTA, CDR2 FQGNSA. The CDR3 spans 15 residues. Trimming cost V 2 bases and J 3 bases, with 11 bases left between them. CDR3 amino acids: CASSLRIGNYNEQFF. The CDR3 nucleotides are TGTGCCAGCAGCTTAAGGATCGGGAACTACAATGAGCAGTTCTTC.

J is TRBJ1-2 and V is TRBV7-9; 9 positions match TRBD1. Per the germline V gene, CDR1 is SEHNR and CDR2 is FQNEAQ (reference sequence). After removal of 5 bases from V and 5 bases from J, the junction contained 3 bases not matched to a gene. The CDR3 is 13 residues long. The CDR3 loop is CASSQGQGYGYTF. The CDR3 DNA reads as TGTGCCAGCAGCCAGGGACAGGGATATGGCTACACCTTC.

The chain has TRBV2 and TRBJ2-2; the match to TRBD2 covers 9 bases. The trim removed 4 bases at V and 6 bases at J, leaving 3 bases unmatched. The CDR3 is 14 amino acids. The germline CDR1 and CDR2 sequences are SNHLY and FYNNEI. CDR3 coding DNA: TGTGCCAGCAGTGTTCTAGCGGGACCCGGGGAGCTGTTTTTT. Encoded protein: CASSVLAGPGELFF. Full variable domain (rest looked up from reference TRBV2 and TRBJ2-2): EPEVTQTPSHQVTQMGQEVILRCVPISNHLYFYWYRQILGQKVEFLVSFYNNEISEKSEIFDDQFSVERPDGSNFTLKIRSTKLEDSAMYFCASSVLAGPGELFFGEGSRLTVL.

The chain employs TRBV4-1 and TRBJ1-4; 7 positions match TRBD1. The J segment lost 9 bases and the V segment lost 3 bases, leaving 10 bases of the junction unmatched. CDR3 length: 15 residues. The V gene's germline CDR1 is MGHRA and CDR2 YSYEKL. The CDR3 spells CASSQGHGQEQKLFF. CDR3 nucleotides: TGCGCCAGCAGCCAGGGCCATGGACAGGAACAAAAACTGTTTTTT.

V usage is TRBV2 and J usage is TRBJ1-5, with D perhaps matching TRBD1 (6 bases). Trimming removed 8 bases from V and 1 base from J, with 12 bases in between. The CDR3 runs to 14 residues. Germline values: CDR1 SNHLY, CDR2 FYNNEI. The CDR3 bases are TGTGCCAGCCACAGGGTAAGGAGCAATCAGCCCCAGCATTTT. Translation: CASHRVRSNQPQHF.

The rearrangement uses TRBV6-4 and TRBJ2-2; D could derive from TRBD1 or TRBD2 (5 bases each). This CDR3 spans 14 amino acids. The V and J ends lost 8 bases and 4 bases respectively, with 14 bases between them. Germline-derived CDR1 and CDR2 are MRHNA and SNTAGT. The CDR3 sequence: CASQNRDATGELFF. CDR3 in DNA: TGTGCCAGCCAGAACCGGGACGCCACCGGGGAGCTGTTTTTT.

V and J are TRBV4-2 and TRBJ2-7, with a possible D match to TRBD1 (6 bases). The germline gives CDR1 LGHNA, CDR2 YNFKEQ. Trimming shortened V by 0 bases and J by 0 bases, and 9 bases separated the two germline ends. The CDR3 runs 15 residues. CDR3 sequence (DNA): TGTGCCAGCAGCCAAGAAGGGACAAACTCCTACGAGCAGTACTTC. Residues: CASSQEGTNSYEQYF.

This sequence joins TRBV5-6 and TRBJ1-1; D is uncertain. Trimming pared 2 bases from V and 1 base from J, leaving 6 bases between. The CDR3 is made up of 13 amino acids. CDR1 SGHDT and CDR2 YYEEEE come from the germline V gene. The CDR3 is CASSFETNTEAFF. The CDR3 nucleotides are TGTGCCAGCAGCTTCGAGACGAACACTGAAGCTTTCTTT.

V gene TRBV6-1 combines with J gene TRBJ1-5; tentatively, D is TRBD1 (5 bases). Trimming took off 4 bases at V and 2 bases at J, with 12 bases between the two ends. CDR1 and CDR2 from the germline V gene are MNHNS and SASEGT. The CDR3 contains 15 residues. CDR3 residues: CASSVGRVGNQPQHF. CDR3 sequence (DNA): TGTGCCAGCAGTGTTGGCAGGGTGGGCAATCAGCCCCAGCATTTT.

The chain has TRBV7-2 and TRBJ2-7; 8 bases align to TRBD1. J lost 4 bases, V lost 0 bases, and 5 bases had no gene match. Germline V gene sequence: CDR1 SGHTA, CDR2 FQGNSA. The CDR3 is 15 residues long. CDR3 in amino acids: CASSLASGGVYEQYF. CDR3 nucleotides: TGTGCCAGCAGCTTAGCATCAGGGGGCGTTTACGAGCAGTACTTC.

The J gene is TRBJ2-3, the V gene TRBV29-1; D gene unclear. CDR1 SQVTM and CDR2 ANQGSEA come from the germline V gene. The CDR3 has 11 residues. CDR3 sequence: CRSPSTDTQYF. CDR3 coding DNA: TGCAGATCTCCTAGCACAGATACGCAGTATTTT.

By share, this clone ranks as medium-sized. The rearrangement uses TRBV12-5 and TRBJ2-5, with 11 positions matching TRBD2. V lost 4 bases, J lost 1 base, and 5 bases stayed unmatched. The CDR3 totals 16 residues. Germline V gene lookup returns CDR1 LGHNT and CDR2 FRNRAP. The CDR3 reads CASGYSGTSGQETQYF. The CDR3 DNA sequence: TGTGCTAGTGGTTACTCAGGGACTAGCGGCCAAGAGACCCAGTACTTC. The full variable domain, rest sourced from reference TRBV12-5 and TRBJ2-5, is DARVTQTPRHKVTEMGQEVTMRCQPILGHNTVFWYRQTMMQGLELLAYFRNRAPLDDSGMPKDRFSAEMPDATLATLKIQPSEPRDSAVYFCASGYSGTSGQETQYFGPGTRLLVL.

The CDR3 DNA reads as TGTGCCACCAGCACGGGACAGGGGTTGACTGAAGCTTTCTTT. It specifies CATSTGQGLTEAFF. The rearrangement links TRBV15 to TRBJ1-1; 10 bases map to TRBD1. The CDR3 contains 14 residues. V trimming: 4 bases; J trimming: 5 bases; junction bases outside the gene matches: 4. Germline CDR1 and CDR2: LNHNV and YYDKDF (reference sequence).

V gene TRBV5-1 combines with J gene TRBJ2-5; 10 bases match TRBD2. The CDR3 runs to 16 residues. The trim removed 0 bases at V and 1 base at J, leaving 3 bases unmatched. Germline values: CDR1 SGHRS, CDR2 YFSETQ. The CDR3 here is CASSLELAGVQETQYF. CDR3 DNA sequence: TGCGCCAGCAGCTTGGAGCTAGCGGGAGTCCAAGAGACCCAGTACTTC. The variable domain in full, completed from reference TRBV5-1 and TRBJ2-5, reads KAGVTQTPRYLIKTRGQQVTLSCSPISGHRSVSWYQQTPGQGLQFLFEYFSETQRNKGNFPGRFSGRQFSNSRSEMNVSTLELGDSALYLCASSLELAGVQETQYFGPGTRLLVL.

The gene calls are TRBV27 and TRBJ1-1, with a possible D match to TRBD1 (5 bases). The germline V and J ends were trimmed by 5 bases and 11 bases, with 21 bases remaining between them. Germline CDR1 and CDR2: MNHEY and SMNVEV (reference sequence). There are 14 residues in the CDR3. CDR3 sequence: CASSPTHPGGGAFF. The CDR3 nucleotides read TGTGCCAGCAGTCCAACACACCCAGGTGGGGGTGCTTTCTTT.

The gene calls are TRBV7-2 and TRBJ2-2, with TRBD2 identical over 8 bases. CDR1 is SGHTA, CDR2 FQGNSA, per germline. The length of the CDR3 is 19 residues. The V segment lost 6 bases and the J segment 0 bases; nucleotides outside the gene matches: 15. DNA of the CDR3: TGTGCCAGCAGGTTTAAGGCTGGGACTAGAGGTTCGAACACCGGGGAGCTGTTTTTT. Encoded protein: CASRFKAGTRGSNTGELFF.